The rows below give T cell receptor beta chains drawn from one sample of a study of cytomegalovirus exposure and HLA in healthy donors. Here immunoSEQ multiplex PCR was the method, and the copy in TCRdb shows in-frame clones only, minus some. Of fewer than 120,000 clones in the sample, 70% to 90% were seen once. The sample taken for sequencing was PBMCs. These receptors came from a woman aged 30 to 39 in good health and CMV-seropositive. Both conserved end residues are trimmed from each CDR3.

>TRBV2|TRBJ2-1
ASSEAPGRAYNEQF
>TRBV4-2|TRBJ2-3
ASSPGGDTDTQY
>TRBV4-2|TRBJ2-3
ASSQERGGPDTQY
>TRBV5-6|TRBJ2-1
ASSATGGAQF
>TRBV4-3|TRBJ1-2
ASSQKGFRDRFVYGYT
>TRBV27|TRBJ2-7
ASSLWAPRGASGGPYEQY
>TRBV18|TRBJ2-7
ASSHSGRYEQY
>TRBV2|TRBJ1-2
ASSSEGRRGYT
>TRBV6-6|TRBJ1-5
ASSPGLGNQPQH
>TRBV9|TRBJ1-2
ASSVQGQNYGYT
>TRBV5-6|TRBJ2-2
ASSSTNIRGLEAGELF
>TRBV6-6|TRBJ1-5
ASSLGQVVNQPQH
>TRBV7-9|TRBJ2-5
ASSFMTGGLETQY
>TRBV5-6|TRBJ1-5
ASSSQGLDPQH
>TRBV13|TRBJ1-4
ASSLGQGQKLF
>TRBV5-5|TRBJ1-2
ASSRGAILPYGYT
>TRBV5-1|TRBJ2-2
ASRTQGTGELF
>TRBV5-1|TRBJ2-7
ASSLQGFFEQY
>TRBV7-9|TRBJ2-1
VSSFTTRSEQF
>TRBV5-1|TRBJ2-1
ASTDSSYYNEQF
>TRBV2|TRBJ1-5
ASKGQGPWPQH